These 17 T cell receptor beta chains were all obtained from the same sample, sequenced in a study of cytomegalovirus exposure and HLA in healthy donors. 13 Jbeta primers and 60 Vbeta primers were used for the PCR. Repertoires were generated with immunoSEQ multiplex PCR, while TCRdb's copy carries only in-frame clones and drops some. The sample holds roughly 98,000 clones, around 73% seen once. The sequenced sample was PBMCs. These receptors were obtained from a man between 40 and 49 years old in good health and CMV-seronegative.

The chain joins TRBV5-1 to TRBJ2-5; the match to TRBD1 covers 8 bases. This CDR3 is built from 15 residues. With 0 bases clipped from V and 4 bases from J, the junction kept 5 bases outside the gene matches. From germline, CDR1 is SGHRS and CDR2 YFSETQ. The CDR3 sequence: CASSLGNRGVETQYF. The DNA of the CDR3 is TGCGCCAGCAGCTTGGGGAACAGGGGGGTAGAGACCCAGTACTTC.

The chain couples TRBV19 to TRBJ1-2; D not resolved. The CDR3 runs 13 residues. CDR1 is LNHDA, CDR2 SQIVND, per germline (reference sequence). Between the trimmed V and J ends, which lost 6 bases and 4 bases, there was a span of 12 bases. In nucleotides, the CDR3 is TGTGCCAGTAGGACCCCGGGAACCTATGGCTACACCTTC. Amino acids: CASRTPGTYGYTF.

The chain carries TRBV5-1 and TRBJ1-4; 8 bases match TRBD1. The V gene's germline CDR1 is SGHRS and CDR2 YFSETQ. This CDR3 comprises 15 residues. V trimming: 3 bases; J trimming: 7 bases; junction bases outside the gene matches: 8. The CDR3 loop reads CASSYSTGVVEKLFF. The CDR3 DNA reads TGCGCCAGCAGCTACTCGACAGGGGTGGTTGAAAAACTGTTTTTT.

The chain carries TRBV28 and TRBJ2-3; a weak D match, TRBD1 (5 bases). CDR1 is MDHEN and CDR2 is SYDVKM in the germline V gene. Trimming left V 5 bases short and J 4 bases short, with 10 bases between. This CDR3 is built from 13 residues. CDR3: CASSLRVPDTQYF. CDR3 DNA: TGTGCCAGCAGTCTCAGGGTACCAGATACGCAGTATTTT.

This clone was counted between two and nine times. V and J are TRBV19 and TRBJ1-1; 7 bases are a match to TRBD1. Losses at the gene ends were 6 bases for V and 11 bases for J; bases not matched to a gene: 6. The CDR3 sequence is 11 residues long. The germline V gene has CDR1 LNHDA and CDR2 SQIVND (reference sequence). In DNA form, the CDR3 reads TGTGCCAGTAGCATGACAGGGTTCGCTTTCTTT. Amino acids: CASSMTGFAFF.

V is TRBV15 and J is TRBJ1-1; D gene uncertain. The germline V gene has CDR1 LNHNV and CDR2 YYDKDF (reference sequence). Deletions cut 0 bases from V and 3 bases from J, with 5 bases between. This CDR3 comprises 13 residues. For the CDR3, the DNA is TGTGCCACCAGCAGAGATAAGCACACTGAAGCTTTCTTT. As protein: CATSRDKHTEAFF.

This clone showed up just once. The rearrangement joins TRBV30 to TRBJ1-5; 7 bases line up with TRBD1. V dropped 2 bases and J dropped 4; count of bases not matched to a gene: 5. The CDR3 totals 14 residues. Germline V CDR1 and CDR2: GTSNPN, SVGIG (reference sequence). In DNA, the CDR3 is TGTGCCTGGAGTAGACAGGGAGGAAATCAGCCCCAGCATTTT. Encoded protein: CAWSRQGGNQPQHF. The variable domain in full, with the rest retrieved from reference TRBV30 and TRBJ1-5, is SQTIHQWPATLVQPVGSPLSLECTVEGTSNPNLYWYRQAAGRGLQLLFYSVGIGQISSEVPQNLSASRPQDRQFILSSKKLLLSDSGFYLCAWSRQGGNQPQHFGDGTRLSIL.

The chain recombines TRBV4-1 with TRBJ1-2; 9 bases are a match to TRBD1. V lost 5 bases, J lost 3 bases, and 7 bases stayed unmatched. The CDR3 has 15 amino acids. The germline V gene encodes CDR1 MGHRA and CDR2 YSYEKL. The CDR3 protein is CASSIRQGDDYGYTF. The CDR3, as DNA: TGCGCCAGCAGCATACGACAGGGGGACGACTATGGCTACACCTTC.

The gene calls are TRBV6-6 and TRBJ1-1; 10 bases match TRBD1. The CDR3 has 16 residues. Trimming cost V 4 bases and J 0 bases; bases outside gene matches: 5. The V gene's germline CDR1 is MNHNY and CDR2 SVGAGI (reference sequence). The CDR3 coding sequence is TGTGCCAGCAGTTGGGGACAGGGGCTGCTGAACACTGAAGCTTTCTTT. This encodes CASSWGQGLLNTEAFF.

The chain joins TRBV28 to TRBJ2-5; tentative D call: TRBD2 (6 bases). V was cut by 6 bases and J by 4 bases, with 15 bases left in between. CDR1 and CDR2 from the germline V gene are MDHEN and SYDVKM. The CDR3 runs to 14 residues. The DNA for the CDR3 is TGTGCCAGCAGCAAATTGGCGGGGTTAGAGACCCAGTACTTC. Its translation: CASSKLAGLETQYF. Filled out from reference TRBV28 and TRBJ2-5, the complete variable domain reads DVKVTQSSRYLVKRTGEKVFLECVQDMDHENMFWYRQDPGLGLRLIYFSYDVKMKEKGDIPEGYSVSREKKERFSLILESASTNQTSMYLCASSKLAGLETQYFGPGTRLLVL.

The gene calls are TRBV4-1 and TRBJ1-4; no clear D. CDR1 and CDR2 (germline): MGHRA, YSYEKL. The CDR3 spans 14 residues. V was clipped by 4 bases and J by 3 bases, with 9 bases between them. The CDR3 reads CASSLGRANEKLFF. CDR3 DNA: TGCGCCAGCAGCCTAGGGAGAGCTAATGAAAAACTGTTTTTT.

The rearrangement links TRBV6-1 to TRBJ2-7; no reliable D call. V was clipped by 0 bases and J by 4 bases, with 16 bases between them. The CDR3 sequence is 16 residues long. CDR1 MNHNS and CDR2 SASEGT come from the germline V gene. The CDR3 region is CASSEALGRSTYEQYF. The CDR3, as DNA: TGTGCCAGCAGTGAAGCGCTGGGCAGATCCACGTACGAGCAGTACTTC.

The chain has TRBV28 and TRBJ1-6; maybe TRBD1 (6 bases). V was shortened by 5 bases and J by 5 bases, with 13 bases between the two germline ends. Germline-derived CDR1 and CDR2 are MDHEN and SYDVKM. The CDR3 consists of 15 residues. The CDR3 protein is CASSPLGDNNSPLHF. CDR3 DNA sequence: TGTGCCAGCAGTCCCTTGGGGGACAATAATTCACCCCTCCACTTT.

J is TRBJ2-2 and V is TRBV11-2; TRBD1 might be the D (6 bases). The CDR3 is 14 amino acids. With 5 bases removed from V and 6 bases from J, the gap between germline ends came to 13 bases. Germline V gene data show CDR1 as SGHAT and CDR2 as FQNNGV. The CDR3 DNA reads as TGTGCCAGCAGCCTACAGGGATACGCCGGGGAGCTGTTTTTT. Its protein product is CASSLQGYAGELFF.

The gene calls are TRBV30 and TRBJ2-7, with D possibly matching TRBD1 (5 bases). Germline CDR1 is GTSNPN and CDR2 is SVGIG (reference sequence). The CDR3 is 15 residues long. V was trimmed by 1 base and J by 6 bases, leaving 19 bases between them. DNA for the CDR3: TGTGCCTGGAGTGGGGGCCAGGTGATAGCCGGCGAGCAGTACTTC. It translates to CAWSGGQVIAGEQYF.

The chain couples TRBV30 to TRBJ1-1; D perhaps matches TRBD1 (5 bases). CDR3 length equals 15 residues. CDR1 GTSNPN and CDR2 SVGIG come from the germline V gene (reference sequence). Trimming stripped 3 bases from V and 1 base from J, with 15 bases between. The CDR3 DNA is TGTGCCTGGAGCTCGGGGGGACTAGGGAACACTGAAGCTTTCTTT. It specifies CAWSSGGLGNTEAFF.

Written as DNA, the CDR3 is TGTGCCAGCAGTCCTGCCGGGACTAGCGGTCCCTACGAGCAGTACTTC. Translation gives CASSPAGTSGPYEQYF. This rearrangement joins TRBV28 to TRBJ2-7; 11 bases line up with TRBD2. Germline CDR1 reads MDHEN; CDR2 reads SYDVKM. V dropped 5 bases and J dropped 2; count of bases not matched to a gene: 8. The CDR3 is made up of 16 amino acids.